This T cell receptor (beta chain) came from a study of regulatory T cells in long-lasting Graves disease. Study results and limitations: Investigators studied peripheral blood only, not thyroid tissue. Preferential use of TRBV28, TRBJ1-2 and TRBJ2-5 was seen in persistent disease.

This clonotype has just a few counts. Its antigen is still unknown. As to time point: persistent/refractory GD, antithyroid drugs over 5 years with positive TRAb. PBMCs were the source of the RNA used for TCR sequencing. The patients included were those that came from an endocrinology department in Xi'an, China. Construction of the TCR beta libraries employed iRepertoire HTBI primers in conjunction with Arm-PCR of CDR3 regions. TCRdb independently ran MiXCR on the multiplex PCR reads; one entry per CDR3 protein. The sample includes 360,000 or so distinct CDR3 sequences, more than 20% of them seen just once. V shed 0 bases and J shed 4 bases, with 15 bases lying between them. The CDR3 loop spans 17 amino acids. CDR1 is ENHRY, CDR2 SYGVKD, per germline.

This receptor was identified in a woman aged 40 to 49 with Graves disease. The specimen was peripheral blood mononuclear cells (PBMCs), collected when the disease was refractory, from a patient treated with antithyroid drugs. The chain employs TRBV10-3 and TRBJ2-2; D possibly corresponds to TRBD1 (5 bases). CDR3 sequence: CAISESMTAWVTGELFF. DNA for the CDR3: TGTGCCATCAGTGAGTCAATGACAGCCTGGGTCACCGGGGAGCTGTTTTTT.